This TCR beta chain emerged from a study of cytomegalovirus exposure and HLA in healthy donors. Study overall: T cells numbering about 179 million yielded roughly 120 million unique TCR beta sequences in an earlier analysis. General study findings and limits: According to the study, around 160 TCR beta chains were cytomegalovirus-associated. Follow-up analysis later connected one missense variant in DCLRE1C with trimming of TCR beta V- and J-genes.

About this clone: Antigen specificity is unknown.

PCR used 60 Vbeta primers and 13 Jbeta primers. Profiled with immunoSEQ multiplex PCR; TCRdb holds only in-frame clones, not every one. Of 140,000 to 150,000 clones listed, about 73% were seen once; the top ten hold 2% to 2.5%. The germline gives CDR1 SGHKS, CDR2 YYEKEE (reference sequence). The CDR3 consists of 14 residues. V was shortened by 2 bases and J by 5 bases, with 13 bases between the two germline ends. The source of this sequence is a woman aged 55-75 years in good health and CMV-seropositive. The sequencing sample was made of PBMCs. V is TRBV5-5 and J is TRBJ1-1; a weak D match, TRBD1 (6 bases). This CDR3 reads CASSLHPGATEAFF. The CDR3, as DNA: TGTGCCAGCAGCTTACATCCAGGGGCTACTGAAGCTTTCTTT.